The 21 T cell receptor beta chains presented below share a single source sample, sequenced in a study of cytomegalovirus exposure and HLA in healthy donors. Both 60 Vbeta primers and 13 Jbeta primers went into the PCR. Sequenced by immunoSEQ multiplex PCR; TCRdb stores in-frame clones only, minus some. Here the sample spans roughly 150,000 clones, around 82% being singletons. The sequenced material came from PBMCs. These receptors all stem from a woman in her 50s in good health and CMV-seropositive.

The chain combines TRBV7-9 with TRBJ2-3, with D uncertain. Trimming shortened V by 7 bases and J by 8 bases, and 13 bases separated the two germline ends. Germline CDR1 and CDR2: SEHNR and FQNEAQ (reference sequence). CDR3 length: 12 amino acids. CDR3 amino acids: CASTTATGTQYF. In DNA form, the CDR3 reads TGTGCCAGCACCACAGCAACCGGTACGCAGTATTTT.

This chain links TRBV27 with TRBJ2-2, with 7 bases that match TRBD1. The CDR3 contains 16 residues. Trimming removed 5 bases from V and 7 bases from J; junction bases left unmatched: 13. The germline CDR1 and CDR2 sequences are MNHEY and SMNVEV (reference sequence). Here the CDR3 reads CASSSPGQLSFGELFF. DNA for the CDR3: TGTGCCAGCAGTAGCCCGGGACAGCTTTCCTTCGGGGAGCTGTTTTTT.

This chain connects TRBV7-9 to TRBJ1-1; 8 nucleotides line up with TRBD1. This CDR3 contains 17 residues. The V gene's germline CDR1 is SEHNR and CDR2 FQNEAQ (reference sequence). After removal of 5 bases from V and 5 bases from J, the junction contained 16 bases not matched to a gene. The CDR3 nucleotides read TGTGCCAGCAGCCCAGGGGGCCGGCGGGGGAGGGAAACTGAAGCTTTCTTT. Its translation is CASSPGGRRGRETEAFF.

The rearrangement links TRBV5-5 to TRBJ1-2; 9 bases are shared with TRBD1. Germline values: CDR1 SGHKS, CDR2 YYEKEE (reference sequence). The CDR3 extends over 17 amino acids. J was trimmed by 1 base and V by 4 bases; bases with no gene match: 11. The CDR3 reads CASSTGTGIRGNYGYTF. The CDR3 bases are TGTGCCAGCAGCACAGGGACAGGGATTCGAGGTAACTATGGCTACACCTTC.

This chain uses TRBV25-1 with TRBJ2-4; 7 bases agree with TRBD2. CDR1 and CDR2 from the germline V gene are MGHDK and SYGVNS. With 4 bases clipped from V and 7 bases from J, the junction kept 1 base outside the gene matches. The CDR3 spans 12 residues. The CDR3 DNA reads as TGTGCCAGCAGTGGGGGGGGTAACATTCAGTACTTC. This codes for CASSGGGNIQYF. The full variable domain, completed using reference TRBV25-1 and TRBJ2-4, is EADIYQTPRYLVIGTGKKITLECSQTMGHDKMYWYQQDPGMELHLIHYSYGVNSTEKGDLSSESTVSRIRTEHFPLTLESARPSHTSQYLCASSGGGNIQYFGAGTRLSVL.

This clone was seen only once. The chain uses TRBV5-1 and TRBJ2-6; D call uncertain. Germline V CDR1 and CDR2: SGHRS, YFSETQ. V dropped 0 bases and J dropped 3 bases, with 4 bases sitting between them. The CDR3 covers 14 residues. CDR3 protein: CASSLAGGANVLTF. The CDR3 DNA sequence: TGCGCCAGCAGCTTGGCAGGTGGGGCCAACGTCCTGACTTTC.

The chain employs TRBV5-1 and TRBJ2-3; 12 nucleotides agree with TRBD2. The CDR3 loop spans 16 amino acids. With V trimmed by 2 bases and J by 0 bases, 1 base remained unmatched. The germline gives CDR1 SGHRS, CDR2 YFSETQ. This chain's CDR3 is CASSFLAGGSTDTQYF. The CDR3 DNA reads as TGCGCCAGCAGCTTTCTAGCGGGGGGGAGCACAGATACGCAGTATTTT.

This chain uses TRBV6-1 with TRBJ1-5; D unresolved. The CDR3 sequence is 15 residues long. From germline, CDR1 is MNHNS and CDR2 SASEGT. Trimming took off 3 bases at V and 0 bases at J, with 9 bases between the two ends. The CDR3 loop reads CASSENTHSNQPQHF. The CDR3 region has the DNA TGTGCCAGCAGTGAGAACACGCATAGCAATCAGCCCCAGCATTTT.

The chain employs TRBV7-6 and TRBJ2-2; D call uncertain. Trimming removed 3 bases from V and 6 bases from J, with 8 bases in between. CDR1 is SGHVS and CDR2 is FNYEAQ in the germline V gene. The CDR3 is made up of 13 amino acids. The chain's CDR3 is CASSFRIAGELFF. As DNA, the CDR3 is TGTGCCAGCAGCTTTAGAATTGCCGGGGAGCTGTTTTTT.

The genes are TRBV2 and TRBJ1-1; TRBD1 matches at 7 bases. The CDR3 is made up of 12 amino acids. V dropped 8 bases and J dropped 4; count of bases not matched to a gene: 4. Germline CDR1 SNHLY, CDR2 FYNNEI. In DNA form, the CDR3 reads TGTGCCAGCGGGACAGAGGGCACTGAAGCTTTCTTT. Protein sequence: CASGTEGTEAFF.

The chain is built from TRBV29-1 and TRBJ2-1; TRBD1 aligns across 7 bases. There are 12 residues in the CDR3. Trimming removed 6 bases from V and 9 bases from J; junction bases left unmatched: 8. Germline V CDR1 and CDR2: SQVTM, ANQGSEA. The CDR3 loop is CSVHRGWSEQFF. The CDR3 DNA sequence: TGCAGCGTACACAGGGGTTGGAGTGAGCAGTTCTTC.

The chain joins TRBV4-1 to TRBJ2-6; D uncertain. This CDR3 spans 16 amino acids. V was cut by 4 bases and J by 2 bases, with 12 bases left in between. Germline V gives CDR1 MGHRA, CDR2 YSYEKL. CDR3 residues: CASSPSPTTGANVLTF. CDR3 in DNA: TGCGCCAGCAGCCCCAGTCCCACGACTGGGGCCAACGTCCTGACTTTC.

The J gene is TRBJ1-2, the V gene TRBV7-2; D is perhaps TRBD1 (6 bases). Trimming left V 1 base short and J 4 bases short, with 16 bases between. The CDR3 has 16 residues. In germline, CDR1 is SGHTA, CDR2 FQGNSA. DNA for the CDR3: TGTGCCAGCAGCTTAGGTCGGGACAAGAGGAGCTATGGCTACACCTTC. Translating it yields CASSLGRDKRSYGYTF.

J is TRBJ2-7 and V is TRBV27, with D possibly being TRBD1 (6 bases). V dropped 8 bases and J dropped 2 bases, with 19 bases sitting between them. Germline assignment: CDR1 MNHEY and CDR2 SMNVEV (reference sequence). The length of the CDR3 is 15 residues. CDR3 sequence reads: CASGQDRLKTYEQYF. CDR3 DNA: TGTGCCAGCGGCCAAGACAGGCTGAAGACCTACGAGCAGTACTTC.

This chain connects TRBV10-3 to TRBJ2-3; tentative D call: TRBD2 (5 bases). The length of the CDR3 is 16 residues. Germline V gene lookup returns CDR1 ENHRY and CDR2 SYGVKD. V lost 5 bases and J 1 base, leaving 16 bases between the germline ends. The CDR3 loop reads CAISSRGLGGTDTQYF. CDR3 nucleotides: TGTGCCATCAGTTCACGAGGACTTGGAGGCACAGATACGCAGTATTTT.

This clone has only a few counts. CDR3 sequence reads: CASSSTGVSSGNTIYF. Written as DNA, the CDR3 is TGCGCCAGCAGTTCCACAGGGGTATCCTCTGGAAACACCATATATTTT. V gene TRBV5-1 combines with J gene TRBJ1-3; the match to TRBD1 covers 7 bases. The CDR3 runs 16 residues. The germline CDR1 and CDR2 sequences are SGHRS and YFSETQ. The V and J ends lost 5 bases and 0 bases, in that order; junction bases with no gene match: 8.

The chain recombines TRBV27 with TRBJ1-1; D might be TRBD1 (6 bases). The CDR3 consists of 15 residues. Trimming stripped 0 bases from V and 1 base from J, with 9 bases between. Per germline, CDR1 MNHEY and CDR2 SMNVEV (reference sequence). CDR3 in amino acids: CASSLSPTGNTEAFF. In DNA, the CDR3 is TGTGCCAGCAGTTTATCGCCGACAGGGAACACTGAAGCTTTCTTT.

The chain is built from TRBV2 and TRBJ2-3; D may be TRBD2 (6 bases). The ends were cut back, 3 bases at V and 6 bases at J, with 16 bases in the middle. Looked up from germline, CDR1 is SNHLY and CDR2 is FYNNEI. The CDR3 has 15 residues. The CDR3: CASSDRSRGGDTQYF. The CDR3 bases are TGTGCCAGCAGTGACAGGTCGCGGGGTGGCGATACGCAGTATTTT. Based on the CDR3 plus reference TRBV2 and TRBJ2-3, the full variable domain is EPEVTQTPSHQVTQMGQEVILRCVPISNHLYFYWYRQILGQKVEFLVSFYNNEISEKSEIFDDQFSVERPDGSNFTLKIRSTKLEDSAMYFCASSDRSRGGDTQYFGPGTRLTVL.

The CDR3 DNA is TGTGCCAGCAGCCCATCACAGGGGAATAATTCACCCCTCCACTTT. Translation: CASSPSQGNNSPLHF. The chain combines TRBV7-6 with TRBJ1-6, with TRBD1 matching 7 bases. With 5 bases clipped from V and 5 bases from J, the junction kept 6 bases outside the gene matches. Looked up from germline, CDR1 is SGHVS and CDR2 is FNYEAQ. The CDR3 is 15 residues long. Complete variable domain (other parts from reference TRBV7-6 and TRBJ1-6): GAGVSQSPRYKVTKRGQDVALRCDPISGHVSLYWYRQALGQGPEFLTYFNYEAQQDKSGLPNDRFSAERPEGSISTLTIQRTEQRDSAMYRCASSPSQGNNSPLHFGNGTRLTVT.

This clone was seen a handful of times. This sequence joins TRBV14 and TRBJ2-1, with D perhaps TRBD2 (5 bases). CDR3 length: 15 residues. Between the trimmed V and J ends, which lost 4 bases and 6 bases, there was a span of 16 bases. Germline V gives CDR1 SGHDN, CDR2 FVKESK. CDR3 DNA: TGTGCCAGCAGCCCGACCGGCGGAGGCGGCAATGAGCAGTTCTTC. As protein: CASSPTGGGGNEQFF.

A few counts support this clone. V is TRBV5-1 and J is TRBJ2-5; TRBD1 matches 7 bases. Per germline, CDR1 SGHRS and CDR2 YFSETQ. This CDR3 has 14 residues. The V and J ends lost 0 bases and 3 bases, in that order; junction bases with no gene match: 2. CDR3 DNA: TGCGCCAGCAGCTTGGGGGGGACAGAAGAGACCCAGTACTTC. This encodes CASSLGGTEETQYF.